The entry below gives a single T cell receptor (beta chain) sequence along with its context. The clone's antigen remains unknown. No base quality values were provided; no much bigger clone lies one nucleotide off. This sample is drawn from a study of blood T cell repertoires in COVID-19 (dated by TCRdb to the early 2020s). About the study as a whole: The collaborator samples originated in the United States, Italy and Spain and spanned the acute and convalescent phases of COVID-19. The material from the prospective study consisted of cDNA or gDNA derived from T cells, B-cell-depleted T cells, or PBMCs. Subjects who had been exposed to COVID-19, were actively infected with it, or had recovered from it provided the deeply sampled blood TCRbeta repertoires that made up the dataset. The repertoires were made available in a free public database intended to serve as a resource for research on the immune response to SARS-CoV-2. The samples were drawn from two sources: the first 160 participants of the ongoing ImmuneRACE study, and 1,200 or so subjects contributed by 6 global collaborators. The sample metadata nearly always contained a de-identified subject ID, COVID-19 status, age in years and sex. HLA class I and class II types, where available, came from metadata supplied by the sample provider rather than from assay-based typing. Overall study results and their limits: Clinical and demographic metadata were provided uncurated, with the amount varying by source and participant.

TCRbeta CDR3 regions were amplified from genomic DNA by means of the immunoSEQ Assay, a bias-controlled multiplex PCR. The authors processed their data as follows. The number of nucleated cells in each sample was estimated by amplification of reference gene primers within the assay. Sequence reads were collapsed and filtered to measure the absolute abundance of every unique TCRbeta CDR3 rearrangement. For each sample, productive Simpson clonality was calculated as the square root of Simpson's diversity index across productive rearrangements. In TCRdb, the immuneACCESS table is reduced to in-frame sequences with V and J assigned. These tables do not hold every clone; where another copy was compared, an unresolved V gene accounts for under half, and the others remain unexplained. V, J and clone size are taken as reported in that table, and D and trimming were inferred from the DNA itself. This sample is represented by under 300,000 clones; around 83% of them were singletons. Roughly 3.2% of the sample is held by the ten biggest clonotypes.

Each collaborating institution followed its own protocols to collect whole blood in K2EDTA tubes. For TCRbeta analysis, collaborators shipped samples as frozen whole blood, isolated PBMCs, or DNA extracted from either of those sample types. The germline V gene provides CDR1 SGDLS and CDR2 YYNGEE. The CDR3 holds 17 amino acids from the cysteine to the phenylalanine. The CDR3 DNA has 51 bases and is translated from base 1. For this chain, trimming is 0 bases at the V end and 4 bases at the J end, and the number of junction bases without a gene match is 7. The sequenced sample consisted of peripheral blood. The sequence links TRBV9 to TRBJ2-7, with 13 central nucleotides matching TRBD2. The source of this sequence is a woman aged 18-29 years with acute or convalescent COVID-19. CDR3 loop: CASSVGDGLAGAYEQYF. DNA sequence: TGTGCCAGCAGCGTAGGGGATGGACTAGCGGGGGCTTACGAGCAGTACTTC.